This T cell receptor (beta chain) was sequenced in a study of T cell repertoires in cytomegalovirus infection. Study-level background: Public signatures in TCR beta pointed to CMV infection and matching HLA type. Notes on the study in general: Summed frequency of shared TCR beta families picked out CMV carriers who also had the relevant HLA.

TCRdb itself ran the reads through MiXCR, one entry per CDR3 protein. The sample includes some 200,000 distinct CDR3 sequences, nearly 9.5% seen only once; the top ten take about 4.2%. Concerning this clonotype: Its target is unknown.

The specimen was PBMCs. The sequence was obtained from a human donor in good health (CMV status not recorded). Some clones in this sample may be carry-over from other donors' samples.

This CDR3 reads CASSSPGTIYEQFF. The CDR3 coding sequence is TGTGCCAGCAGTTCCCCCGGGACGATCTATGAGCAGTTCTTC. This sequence joins TRBV28 and TRBJ2-1; D is perhaps TRBD1 or TRBD2 (5 bases each). This CDR3 region has 14 residues. The germline gives CDR1 MDHEN, CDR2 SYDVKM. The germline V and J ends were trimmed by 4 bases and 8 bases, with 15 bases remaining between them.